This T cell receptor beta chain was identified during a study of cytomegalovirus exposure and HLA in healthy donors. Notes on the study in general: Later examination showed HLA-associated TCR beta chains had greater clonal expansion than equally common others. CMV serostatus was the sole immune exposure data available. At a 0.05 false discovery rate, a later analysis found some 18,000 TCR beta sequences to be associated with HLA alleles.

PCR employed 60 Vbeta and 13 Jbeta primers. Authors' methods: In a later analysis, the count reached some 83 million unique TCR beta chains, with 10 million to 14 million shared. Repertoires were generated with immunoSEQ multiplex PCR, while TCRdb's copy carries only in-frame clones and drops some. V and J calls and clone size are those listed in that table; D and trimming were worked out from the DNA. The sample carries 55,000 to 70,000 clones, about 74% recorded once. In regard to this clone: Its antigen is undetermined.

The germline CDR1 and CDR2 sequences are SGHNT and YYREEE (reference sequence). CDR3 length equals 14 residues. V was clipped by 7 bases and J by 0 bases, with 11 bases between them. Sequencing input: PBMCs. This sequence originates from an older woman in good health and CMV-seropositive. This sequence joins TRBV5-4 and TRBJ1-3, with D possibly matching TRBD1 (6 bases). The CDR3 region has the DNA TGTGCCAGCGGAACAGGGAGCTCTGGAAACACCATATATTTT. This codes for CASGTGSSGNTIYF.